A single sample gave rise to the 11 T cell receptor beta chains below, sequenced in a study of cytomegalovirus exposure and HLA in healthy donors. Primers: 60 Vbeta forward and 13 Jbeta reverse. The data were produced by immunoSEQ multiplex PCR, yet TCRdb's version contains in-frame clones alone and is incomplete. The table records 120,000 or so clones, 60% to 85% of them present only once. The material sequenced was PBMCs. These receptors originate from a woman between 35 and 50 years old in good health and CMV-seropositive.

The chain carries TRBV9 and TRBJ1-2, with no clear D. V was trimmed by 0 bases and J by 1 base, leaving 4 bases between them. The V gene's germline CDR1 is SGDLS and CDR2 YYNGEE. This CDR3 comprises 13 residues. CDR3 in amino acids: CASSVAFNYGYTF. The CDR3 DNA sequence: TGTGCCAGCAGCGTAGCGTTTAACTATGGCTACACCTTC.

The sample holds a few counts of this clone. This rearrangement joins TRBV14 to TRBJ1-2; D ambiguous. Germline V gene sequence: CDR1 SGHDN, CDR2 FVKESK. The CDR3 runs 15 residues. Trimming left V 0 bases short and J 5 bases short, with 13 bases between. This chain's CDR3 is CASSQDGGSMYGYTF. For the CDR3, the DNA is TGTGCCAGCAGCCAAGATGGCGGGTCGATGTATGGCTACACCTTC.

The chain employs TRBV4-3 and TRBJ1-1; TRBD1 matches 10 bases. The germline V gene has CDR1 LGHNA and CDR2 YSLEER. The CDR3 has 16 residues. J was trimmed by 5 bases and V by 0 bases; bases with no gene match: 6. CDR3 residues: CASSQDPTGGRTEAFF. In nucleotides, the CDR3 is TGCGCCAGCAGCCAAGACCCGACAGGGGGCAGAACTGAAGCTTTCTTT.

This clone was recorded once. The CDR3 loop reads CASSVAPGKGSGELFF. In DNA form, the CDR3 reads TGTGCCAGCAGCGTAGCTCCAGGGAAGGGGTCCGGGGAGCTGTTTTTT. This chain links TRBV9 with TRBJ2-2, with TRBD1 as a possible D gene (5 bases). CDR1 is SGDLS and CDR2 is YYNGEE in the germline V gene. Between the trimmed V and J ends, which lost 0 bases and 6 bases, there was a span of 15 bases. The CDR3 loop spans 16 amino acids.

The rearrangement links TRBV2 to TRBJ2-6; possible D gene TRBD1, 5 bases. Germline V gives CDR1 SNHLY, CDR2 FYNNEI. Trimming stripped 6 bases from V and 0 bases from J, with 9 bases between. CDR3 length: 15 residues. The CDR3 DNA sequence: TGTGCCAGCAGGACAGATATCTCTGGGGCCAACGTCCTGACTTTC. Its protein product is CASRTDISGANVLTF.

This chain joins TRBV15 and TRBJ2-2, with D hard to call. Germline CDR1 reads LNHNV; CDR2 reads YYDKDF (reference sequence). V lost 2 bases and J 5 bases, leaving 6 bases between the germline ends. This CDR3 region has 13 residues. The CDR3 region is CATSRIGTGELFF. The CDR3 DNA follows: TGTGCCACCAGCAGAATCGGGACCGGGGAGCTGTTTTTT.

The chain is built from TRBV6-5 and TRBJ1-1; tentatively, D is TRBD1 (6 bases). V lost 7 bases to trimming and J lost 3 bases, with 18 bases between them. The CDR3 sequence is 15 residues long. Looked up from germline, CDR1 is MNHEY and CDR2 is SVGAGI. CDR3 DNA sequence: TGTGCCAGCACCGGCGTGGGGGCAAGGGACACTGAAGCTTTCTTT. Its protein is CASTGVGARDTEAFF.

This chain connects TRBV2 to TRBJ2-7; 7 bases are shared with TRBD1. This CDR3 has 15 residues. Germline CDR1 reads SNHLY; CDR2 reads FYNNEI. J gave up 9 bases and V 1 base, and 12 bases lay outside the gene matches. CDR3 residues: CASSEVQAGGAGQYF. CDR3 DNA: TGTGCCAGCAGTGAAGTACAGGCAGGGGGTGCGGGGCAGTACTTC.

In nucleotides, the CDR3 is TGTGCCAGGAGGGCTTATACGCAGTATTTT. As protein: CARRAYTQYF. The rearrangement uses TRBV28 and TRBJ2-3; the D gene is possibly TRBD2 (5 bases). Per germline, CDR1 MDHEN and CDR2 SYDVKM. The V end was cut by 9 bases, the J end by 7 bases, with 8 bases between. CDR3 length equals 10 residues.

Comment on this clone: The sample carries other DNA sequences with the same CDR3. V usage is TRBV30 and J usage is TRBJ2-3; TRBD1 agrees at 9 bases. This CDR3 comprises 17 residues. Per germline, CDR1 GTSNPN and CDR2 SVGIG (reference sequence). J gave up 2 bases and V 1 base, and 10 bases lay outside the gene matches. CDR3 sequence: CAWSADRDRVYTDTQYF. CDR3 nucleotides: TGTGCCTGGAGTGCGGACCGGGACAGGGTTTACACAGATACGCAGTATTTT. Based on the CDR3 plus reference TRBV30 and TRBJ2-3, the full variable domain is SQTIHQWPATLVQPVGSPLSLECTVEGTSNPNLYWYRQAAGRGLQLLFYSVGIGQISSEVPQNLSASRPQDRQFILSSKKLLLSDSGFYLCAWSADRDRVYTDTQYFGPGTRLTVL.

The chain recombines TRBV30 with TRBJ2-1; weak D call: TRBD1 (5 bases). CDR1 and CDR2 (germline): GTSNPN, SVGIG (reference sequence). This CDR3 spans 13 amino acids. Trimming pared 2 bases from V and 3 bases from J, leaving 8 bases between. CDR3 region: CAWSLTGYNEQFF. DNA of the CDR3: TGTGCCTGGAGTCTTACAGGCTACAATGAGCAGTTCTTC.